This TCR beta chain was obtained from a study of CD8 T cells in ankylosing spondylitis. This clonotype was counted a few times. Antigen specificity is unknown. Study results and caveats: Clones linked with disease were CD8+ and fairly uncommon in the peripheral blood. Significant enrichment of disease-linked clones was reportedly seen in matched ankylosing spondylitis synovial fluid. A TCR beta motif of about eight highly homologous variants appeared characteristic of ankylosing spondylitis blood. Certain motif variants had earlier appeared in reactive arthritis synovial fluid and blood.

This CDR3 comprises 13 residues. Between the trimmed V and J ends, which lost 6 bases and 7 bases, there was a span of 13 bases. Germline assignment: CDR1 MDHEN and CDR2 SYDVKM. Quantitative barcoded 5'-RACE was used to prepare TCR beta libraries. Each CDR3 protein gets one entry after TCRdb re-called the 5' RACE reads with MiXCR. The sample carries 130,000 or so distinct CDR3 sequences, about a sixth recorded once. The chain recombines TRBV28 with TRBJ1-3; unclear D gene. This receptor was obtained from a male donor with ankylosing spondylitis. Specimen: blood, either unsorted or a sorted T cell fraction (not recorded which). CDR3 nucleotide sequence: TGTGCCAGCAGCGCACACACGGGGAACACCATATATTTT. Encoded protein: CASSAHTGNTIYF.